The clone carrying this T cell receptor beta chain was seen repeatedly, ten times or more. At one end the junction does not follow the germline gene, possibly because of a read error. The source of the sample is a study of T cells in Graves' hyperthyroidism and ophthalmopathy. Study in general: Peripheral blood was collected at initial diagnosis, before any treatment.

The CDR3 length is 13 residues. CDR1 is LGHDT, CDR2 YNNKEL, per germline (reference sequence). The source material, RNA transcripts, was used to amplify TCR beta CDR3 regions. The HTBI primer set served for first-round RT-PCR of the TCR CDR3. TCRdb reprocessed the multiplex PCR reads with MiXCR, giving one entry per CDR3 protein. The sample includes around 560,000 distinct CDR3 sequences, 16% seen only once; the top ten take around 19%. This sequence originates from a woman between 18 and 29 years old with Graves' hyperthyroidism. The chain joins TRBV3-1 to TRBJ2-5; D could derive from TRBD1 or TRBD2 (5 bases each). Sequenced input: blood. CDR3 sequence (DNA): TGTGCCAGCAGCCATCATCTCACCGGGACCTATGACTTC. Encoded protein: CASSHHLTGTYDF.